These 18 T cell receptor beta chains were all obtained from the same sample, sequenced in a study of T-cell reconstitution after alpha-beta-depleted transplantation in children. Unique molecular identifiers were incorporated when the TCRbeta library was constructed. TCRdb reprocessed the PCR reads with MiXCR, giving one entry per CDR3 protein. The table shows about 460,000 distinct CDR3 sequences, with roughly a tenth occurring only once. Sample: PBMCs, taken before TCRalphabeta/CD19-depleted stem cell transplant. The receptors originated from a child under 10 years old with inherited bone marrow failure, due to receive a stem cell transplant.

This clonotype was picked up a small number of times. This chain links TRBV7-9 with TRBJ2-1; D is undetermined. The CDR3 has 13 amino acids. CDR1 SEHNR and CDR2 FQNEAQ come from the germline V gene (reference sequence). The ends were cut back, 8 bases at V and 7 bases at J, with 15 bases in the middle. The CDR3 region is CASSRSLWNEQFF. In DNA, the CDR3 is TGTGCCAGCTCAAGGTCCCTATGGAATGAGCAGTTCTTC.

This clonotype was recorded many times. J is TRBJ2-1 and V is TRBV10-2; D is ambiguous. The V gene's germline CDR1 is WSHSY and CDR2 SAAADI. Deletions cut 7 bases from V and 5 bases from J, with 15 bases between. The CDR3 extends over 14 amino acids. The CDR3 loop reads CASIGRTGNNEQFF. The CDR3 nucleotides are TGCGCCAGCATCGGCCGGACGGGTAACAATGAGCAGTTCTTC.

This clonotype has only a few counts. This chain joins TRBV7-2 and TRBJ1-1, with TRBD1 matching over 7 bases. The CDR3 totals 12 residues. V gave up 5 bases and J gave up 6 bases; unmatched junction bases: 3. Germline V gene lookup returns CDR1 SGHTA and CDR2 FQGNSA. The CDR3, as DNA: TGTGCCAGCAGCCAGACAGGGTCTGAAGCTTTCTTT. Translated, it gives CASSQTGSEAFF.

This clonotype was seen many times. This chain connects TRBV5-1 to TRBJ2-1, with a possible D match to TRBD2 (5 bases). The germline V and J ends were trimmed by 4 bases and 9 bases, with 14 bases remaining between them. CDR3 size: 13 residues. CDR1 is SGHRS, CDR2 YFSETQ, per germline. CDR3 sequence: CASSRRDVREQFF. The DNA for the CDR3 is TGCGCCAGCAGCCGACGGGATGTGCGTGAGCAGTTCTTC.

The sample holds a few counts of this clonotype. The chain links TRBV9 to TRBJ2-1; 7 nucleotides agree with TRBD1. In germline, CDR1 is SGDLS, CDR2 YYNGEE. The CDR3 is 15 residues long. The V segment lost 0 bases and the J segment 5 bases; nucleotides outside the gene matches: 5. DNA for the CDR3: TGTGCCAGCAGCGTAGCACAGGGGTTCGACAATGAGCAGTTCTTC. The encoded protein is CASSVAQGFDNEQFF. Supplemented by reference TRBV9 and TRBJ2-1, the full variable domain reads DSGVTQTPKHLITATGQRVTLRCSPRSGDLSVYWYQQSLDQGLQFLIQYYNGEERAKGNILERFSAQQFPDLHSELNLSSLELGDSALYFCASSVAQGFDNEQFFGPGTRLTVL.

This clonotype was seen a handful of times. The chain couples TRBV5-1 to TRBJ2-1; TRBD2 agrees at 9 bases. Germline CDR1 SGHRS, CDR2 YFSETQ. The CDR3 has 17 amino acids. Trimming removed 0 bases from V and 2 bases from J; junction bases left unmatched: 6. CDR3 in DNA: TGCGCCAGCAGCTTGGCCGTTAGCGGGAGACCCTACAATGAGCAGTTCTTC. Protein sequence: CASSLAVSGRPYNEQFF.

This clonotype has only a few counts. This chain connects TRBV7-2 to TRBJ2-3; no reliable D call. V was pared by 2 bases and J by 3 bases, with 9 bases between. CDR1 is SGHTA, CDR2 FQGNSA, per germline. CDR3 size: 14 residues. The CDR3 coding sequence is TGTGCCAGCAGCTTAAAGGGCCAGACAGATACGCAGTATTTT. It translates to CASSLKGQTDTQYF.

This clonotype was observed many times. The V gene is TRBV20-1, the J gene TRBJ1-4; D uncertain. V was pared by 5 bases and J by 5 bases, with 12 bases between. The CDR3 sequence is 13 residues long. CDR1 is DFQATT and CDR2 is SNEGSKA in the germline V gene (reference sequence). The CDR3 DNA reads as TGCAGTGCTGGCGGGGTTCTGAATGAAAAACTGTTTTTT. It encodes CSAGGVLNEKLFF.

This clonotype has at least ten counts. The CDR3 reads CASSPGLGIFNEQFF. The CDR3 bases are TGTGCCAGCAGTCCGGGACTAGGTATTTTCAATGAGCAGTTCTTC. The chain is built from TRBV12-3 or TRBV12-4 and TRBJ2-1; TRBD2 matches 8 bases. V lost 5 bases and J lost 6; bases outside the gene matches: 9. The CDR3 is 15 amino acids.

This clonotype was counted ten times or more. The V gene is TRBV6-5, the J gene TRBJ2-5; TRBD2 is a possible D gene (5 bases). Trimming removed 3 bases from V and 5 bases from J, with 16 bases in between. The CDR3 totals 15 residues. The V gene's germline CDR1 is MNHEY and CDR2 SVGAGI. CDR3 region: CASSYRQTGGETQYF. Here the CDR3 DNA reads TGTGCCAGCAGTTATCGGCAGACGGGCGGGGAGACCCAGTACTTC.

In this sample, this clonotype turned up many times. V gene TRBV15 combines with J gene TRBJ2-1, with 9 bases lining up with TRBD2. The CDR3 has 15 residues. With 3 bases clipped from V and 3 bases from J, the junction kept 3 bases outside the gene matches. CDR1 and CDR2 (germline): LNHNV, YYDKDF (reference sequence). The CDR3 region has the DNA TGTGCCACCAGCAGGGGAGCGGGAGGCTACAATGAGCAGTTCTTC. The encoded protein is CATSRGAGGYNEQFF.

To note about this clonotype: A read error may produce the germline difference seen at one junction end. The chain carries TRBV7-9 and TRBJ2-1; 10 nucleotides agree with TRBD2. The length of the CDR3 is 14 residues. Germline CDR1 SEHNR, CDR2 FQNEAQ (reference sequence). The CDR3 here is CASSQGLANNEQLF. In DNA, the CDR3 is TGTGCCAGCAGCCAGGGACTAGCGAACAATGAGCAGCTCTTC.

This clonotype has a count of ten or more. The J gene is TRBJ2-5, the V gene TRBV5-1; TRBD1 matches 9 bases. CDR3 length: 15 amino acids. With V trimmed by 2 bases and J by 5 bases, 7 bases remained unmatched. CDR1 is SGHRS, CDR2 YFSETQ, per germline. The CDR3 DNA sequence: TGCGCCAGCAGCTTCCTACAGGGGGCGACGGAGACCCAGTACTTC. Protein: CASSFLQGATETQYF.

This clonotype came up many times. The chain has TRBV10-3 and TRBJ2-1; TRBD2 might be the D (5 bases). The CDR3 sequence is 14 residues long. The germline V and J ends were trimmed by 8 bases and 5 bases, with 16 bases remaining between them. Looked up from germline, CDR1 is ENHRY and CDR2 is SYGVKD. CDR3 in amino acids: CAISPLAANNEQFF. For the CDR3, the DNA is TGTGCCATCTCCCCGCTAGCAGCTAACAATGAGCAGTTCTTC.

This clonotype has a count of ten or more. V is TRBV28 and J is TRBJ2-3; D ambiguous. Trimming removed 8 bases at V and 2 bases at J, with 23 bases between. Germline V gene sequence: CDR1 MDHEN, CDR2 SYDVKM. The CDR3 covers 17 residues. CDR3 nucleotides: TGTGCCAGCCTTGGCCGGGCAGCGTCGGTATACACAGATACGCAGTATTTT. Protein product: CASLGRAASVYTDTQYF.

The sample holds many counts of this clonotype. This rearrangement joins TRBV30 to TRBJ1-5; D may be TRBD1 (5 bases). The CDR3 totals 15 residues. Trimming removed 3 bases at V and 3 bases at J, with 15 bases between. Per germline, CDR1 GTSNPN and CDR2 SVGIG (reference sequence). CDR3 DNA sequence: TGTGCCTGGAGCCCGGGACCCTCGGCCAATCAGCCCCAGCATTTT. Protein sequence: CAWSPGPSANQPQHF.

The chain employs TRBV28 and TRBJ2-1; weak D call: TRBD1 (8 bases). V lost 6 bases and J lost 9, with 21 bases in between. CDR1 and CDR2 from the germline V gene are MDHEN and SYDVKM. CDR3 size: 15 residues. CDR3 residues: CASRPTGGRGGEQFF. The DNA for the CDR3 is TGTGCCAGCAGGCCAACAGGGGGACGCGGGGGTGAGCAGTTCTTC. Full variable domain (outside the CDR3, taken from reference TRBV28 and TRBJ2-1): DVKVTQSSRYLVKRTGEKVFLECVQDMDHENMFWYRQDPGLGLRLIYFSYDVKMKEKGDIPEGYSVSREKKERFSLILESASTNQTSMYLCASRPTGGRGGEQFFGPGTRLTVL.

Many counts were recorded for this clonotype. The V and J genes are TRBV7-9 and TRBJ1-4, with 10 bases matching TRBD1. The CDR3 spans 14 residues. V trimming: 5 bases; J trimming: 8 bases; junction bases outside the gene matches: 5. Looked up from germline, CDR1 is SEHNR and CDR2 is FQNEAQ (reference sequence). This chain's CDR3 is CASSLGTGAEKLFF. CDR3 nucleotides: TGTGCCAGCAGCCTCGGGACAGGGGCCGAAAAACTGTTTTTT.